This TCR beta chain originates from a study of regulatory T cells in long-lasting Graves disease. Whole-study context: Persistent Graves' disease denoted over 5 years of antithyroid drugs plus positive TSH receptor antibodies. Study-wide findings and caveats: Favoring TRBV28, TRBJ1-2 and TRBJ2-5 was a feature seen in persistent disease.

CDR3 length: 13 residues. Germline-derived CDR1 and CDR2 are KGHSH and LQKENI. The V gene end was trimmed by 2 bases and the J gene end by 5 bases; junction bases not matched to a gene: 2. Library construction for TCR beta used iRepertoire HTBI primers and Arm-PCR of CDR3 regions. In the study's own analysis: Overall, samples carried 60 to 65 TRBV and 14 TRBJ segments. TCRdb reanalysed the multiplex PCR reads using MiXCR and keeps one entry per CDR3 protein. Here the V and J calls rest on TCRdb's processing, not on the authors' analysis. The repertoire holds about 400,000 distinct CDR3 sequences, with less than 25% as singletons. Remarks on this clonotype: What it recognizes is unknown.

The time point was: persistent/refractory GD, antithyroid drugs over 5 years with positive TRAb. Construction of the TCR library relied on RNA isolated from PBMCs. Recruitment took place at an endocrinology department in Xi'an, China. Source: peripheral blood mononuclear cells (PBMCs), taken when the disease was refractory, from a patient treated with antithyroid drugs. This chain joins TRBV18 and TRBJ2-7; 8 bases are a match to TRBD2. The sequence was obtained from a female donor with Graves disease. The CDR3 nucleotides are TGTGCCAGCTCACCAATGACTAGCGACGAGCAGTACTTC. Amino acids: CASSPMTSDEQYF.